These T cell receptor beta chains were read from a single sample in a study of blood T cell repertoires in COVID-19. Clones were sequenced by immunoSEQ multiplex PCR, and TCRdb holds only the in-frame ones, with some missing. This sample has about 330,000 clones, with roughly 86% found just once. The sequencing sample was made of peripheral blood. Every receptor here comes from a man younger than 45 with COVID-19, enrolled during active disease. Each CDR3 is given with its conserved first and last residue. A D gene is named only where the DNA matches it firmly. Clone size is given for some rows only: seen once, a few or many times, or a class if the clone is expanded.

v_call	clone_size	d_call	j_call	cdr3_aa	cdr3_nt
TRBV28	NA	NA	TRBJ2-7	CASHTSSGEQYF	TGTGCCAGCCACACGAGCTCGGGCGAGCAGTACTTC
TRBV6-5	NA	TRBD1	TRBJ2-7	CASSPGTGDYEQYF	TGTGCCAGCAGTCCCGGGACAGGGGATTACGAGCAGTACTTC
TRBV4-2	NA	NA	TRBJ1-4	CASSQGSTNEKLFF	TGTGCCAGCAGCCAAGGGAGCACTAATGAAAAACTGTTTTTT
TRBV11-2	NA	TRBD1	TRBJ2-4	CASSPDRGIGGIQYF	TGTGCCAGCAGTCCCGACAGGGGGATTGGGGGCATTCAGTACTTC
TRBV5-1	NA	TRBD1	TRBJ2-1	CASSSSGGSEQFF	TGCGCCAGCAGCTCCTCAGGGGGAAGTGAGCAGTTCTTC
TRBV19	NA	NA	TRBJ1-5	CASSRTVLVSNQPQHF	TGTGCCAGTAGTAGGACAGTTCTTGTCAGCAATCAGCCCCAGCATTTT
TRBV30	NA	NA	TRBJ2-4	CAWSLGGTFQNIQYF	TGTGCCTGGAGCCTCGGCGGGACTTTTCAAAACATTCAGTACTTC
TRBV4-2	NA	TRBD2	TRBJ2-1	CASSQETIAGIYNEQFF	TGTGCCAGCAGCCAAGAAACTATAGCGGGGATTTACAATGAGCAGTTCTTC
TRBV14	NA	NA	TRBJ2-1	CASSPPYTYNEQFF	TGTGCCAGCAGCCCCCCTTACACCTACAATGAGCAGTTCTTC
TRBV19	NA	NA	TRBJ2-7	CASSLRSGKAYEQYF	TGTGCCAGTAGTCTTCGGTCAGGGAAAGCCTACGAGCAGTACTTC
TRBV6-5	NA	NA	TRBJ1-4	CASSYSIGVLAEKLFF	TGTGCCAGCAGTTACTCGATAGGAGTTCTGGCCGAAAAACTGTTTTTT
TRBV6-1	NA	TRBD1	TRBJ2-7	CASSETTGGYEQYF	TGTGCCAGCAGTGAAACGACAGGGGGCTACGAGCAGTACTTC
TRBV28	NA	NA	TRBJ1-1	CASSLSDLNTEAFF	TGTGCCAGCAGTCTCTCGGACTTAAACACTGAAGCTTTCTTT
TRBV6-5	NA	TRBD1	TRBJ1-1	CASRDRGLNTEAFF	TGTGCCAGCAGGGACAGGGGGCTGAACACTGAAGCTTTCTTT
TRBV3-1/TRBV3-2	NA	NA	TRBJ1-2	CASSQRQGAGYTF	TGTGCCAGCAGCCAACGGCAAGGGGCTGGCTACACCTTC
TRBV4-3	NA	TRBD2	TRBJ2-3	CASSQGLAGGPVAQYF	TGCGCCAGCAGCCAAGGACTAGCGGGCGGACCGGTGGCGCAGTATTTT
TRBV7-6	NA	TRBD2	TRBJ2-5	CASRASSGRAAETQYF	TGTGCCAGCAGGGCGAGTAGCGGGAGGGCCGCAGAGACCCAGTACTTC
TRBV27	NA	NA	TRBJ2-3	CASSEAGRPPTDTQYF	TGTGCCAGCAGCGAGGCGGGTCGCCCGCCGACAGATACGCAGTATTTT
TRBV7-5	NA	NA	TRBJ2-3	CARSYGGVEYF	TGTGCCAGAAGCTACGGTGGAGTTGAGTATTTT
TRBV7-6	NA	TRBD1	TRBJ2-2	CASSPLTGLSTGELFF	TGTGCCAGCAGCCCCTTGACAGGGTTGAGCACCGGGGAGCTGTTTTTT
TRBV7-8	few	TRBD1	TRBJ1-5	CASSRTGEPQHF	TGTGCCAGCAGCCGAACAGGGGAGCCCCAGCATTTT
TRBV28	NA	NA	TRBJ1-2	CASSLGGRYYGYTF	TGTGCCAGCAGTTTAGGAGGCCGATACTATGGCTACACCTTC
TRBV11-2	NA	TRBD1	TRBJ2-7	CASSLTGVRYEQYF	TGTGCCAGCAGCTTAACAGGGGTAAGATACGAGCAGTACTTC
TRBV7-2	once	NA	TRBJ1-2	CASSYYREGREGYTF	TGTGCCAGCAGCTACTACAGGGAAGGGAGAGAAGGCTACACCTTC
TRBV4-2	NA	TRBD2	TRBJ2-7	CASSQDVAGGSSYEQYF	TGTGCCAGCAGCCAAGACGTAGCGGGAGGAAGCTCCTACGAGCAGTACTTC
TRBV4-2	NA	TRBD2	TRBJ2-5	CASSQDLASGGAMAETQYF	TGTGCCAGCAGCCAAGATCTGGCGAGCGGGGGGGCCATGGCAGAGACCCAGTACTTC
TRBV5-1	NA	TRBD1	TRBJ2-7	CASSSPAGTGLWEQYF	TGCGCCAGCAGCTCCCCGGCCGGGACAGGGTTATGGGAGCAGTACTTC
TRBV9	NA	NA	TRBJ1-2	CASSVQSQGLGYTF	TGTGCCAGCAGCGTACAAAGTCAGGGCCTCGGCTACACCTTC
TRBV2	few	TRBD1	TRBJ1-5	CASAWTGGFGQPQHF	TGTGCCAGCGCCTGGACAGGGGGCTTCGGTCAGCCCCAGCATTTT
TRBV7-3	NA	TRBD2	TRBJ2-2	CASSLAGGFAGELFF	TGTGCCAGCAGCTTAGCGGGAGGTTTTGCCGGGGAGCTGTTTTTT
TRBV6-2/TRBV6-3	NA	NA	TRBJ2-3	CASSWTSTDTQYF	TGTGCCAGCAGTTGGACTAGCACAGATACGCAGTATTTT
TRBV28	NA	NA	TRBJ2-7	CASSLFYEQYF	TGTGCCAGCAGCCTATTTTACGAGCAGTACTTC
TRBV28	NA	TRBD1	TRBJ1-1	CASSFTPDRGAFF	TGTGCCAGCAGTTTTACCCCGGACAGGGGTGCTTTCTTT
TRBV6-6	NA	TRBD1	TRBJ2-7	CASSSRDRMYEQYF	TGTGCCAGCAGTTCCCGGGACAGGATGTACGAGCAGTACTTC
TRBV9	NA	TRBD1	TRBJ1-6	CASSVGDRGSPLHF	TGTGCCAGCAGCGTAGGGGACAGGGGTTCACCCCTCCACTTT
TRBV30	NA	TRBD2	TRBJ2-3	CAWSRLAGGGDTQYF	TGTGCCTGGAGTAGGTTAGCGGGAGGGGGAGATACGCAGTATTTT
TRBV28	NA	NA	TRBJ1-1	CASEGVTEAFF	TGTGCCAGCGAGGGGGTAACTGAAGCTTTCTTT
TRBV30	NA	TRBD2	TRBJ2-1	CAWRGAGVYNEQFF	TGTGCCTGGAGGGGCGCGGGAGTGTACAATGAGCAGTTCTTC
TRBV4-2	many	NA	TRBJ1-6	CASSQEPGGEVSPLHF	TGTGCCAGCAGCCAGGAGCCGGGGGGCGAGGTCTCACCCCTCCACTTT
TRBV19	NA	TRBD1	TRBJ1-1	CASSIHGQGPMNTEAFF	TGTGCCAGTAGCATTCACGGACAGGGCCCTATGAACACTGAAGCTTTCTTT
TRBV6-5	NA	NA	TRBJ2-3	CASSYSLVFTDTQYF	TGTGCCAGCAGTTACTCGCTAGTTTTCACAGATACGCAGTATTTT
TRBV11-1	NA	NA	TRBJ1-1	CASSLRSQNTEAFF	TGTGCCAGCAGCCTTCGTAGTCAGAACACTGAAGCTTTCTTT
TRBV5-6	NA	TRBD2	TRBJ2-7	CASSYHLRLAVLEQYF	TGTGCCAGCAGCTATCATTTGAGACTAGCGGTCTTGGAGCAGTACTTC